This paragraph reports one T cell receptor beta chain. Isolated RNA was reverse transcribed into cDNA used as the sequencing template. Using immunoSEQ multiplex PCR, the repertoire was profiled, and TCRdb retains in-frame clones only, with some absent. The data contain about 250,000 clones, 60% of them seen just once; the ten biggest clones take up 0.75% to 0.95%. Trimming took off 5 bases at V and 8 bases at J, with 17 bases between the two ends. Germline V gene sequence: CDR1 MNHEY, CDR2 SVGAGI. This CDR3 has 14 residues. The data are from a study of CD8+ T cells in alopecia areata. Treatment meaning: oral pan-JAK inhibitor, 5-10 mg twice daily.

Sequencing used CD4+ T cells sorted from blood, obtained at week 52, from a patient treated with tofacitinib. This chain links TRBV6-5 with TRBJ2-3, with D unclear. The TCR sequence derives from a human donor with alopecia areata. The CDR3 coding sequence is TGTGCCAGCAGTAGAACCCTTACCGACGGTACGCAGTATTTT. Its protein is CASSRTLTDGTQYF.